The 10 T cell receptor beta chains below were found in one sample sequenced in a study of resident and recirculating memory T cells in vitiligo. Measured with immunoSEQ multiplex PCR; TCRdb has only the in-frame clones, and not every one. The repertoire includes some 70,000 clones, about 89% of them detected once, and about 4.9% sits in the top ten. The sequenced material came from blood. The receptors were gathered from a male donor with vitiligo.

V and J are TRBV7-2 and TRBJ2-1; 9 positions match TRBD2. V dropped 5 bases and J dropped 5; count of bases not matched to a gene: 7. CDR1 and CDR2 from the germline V gene are SGHTA and FQGNSA. The CDR3 is made up of 15 amino acids. The CDR3 protein is CASSPRRLADNEQFF. CDR3 DNA sequence: TGTGCCAGCAGCCCCCGGCGACTAGCGGACAATGAGCAGTTCTTC.

This sequence joins TRBV7-8 and TRBJ1-2; 9 bases are shared with TRBD1. The V gene end was trimmed by 4 bases and the J gene end by 3 bases; junction bases not matched to a gene: 6. Germline V gene lookup returns CDR1 SGHVS and CDR2 FQNEAQ. This CDR3 region has 15 residues. The CDR3 sequence is CASSSTGGAYYGYTF. CDR3 nucleotide sequence: TGTGCCAGCAGCTCTACAGGGGGCGCTTACTATGGCTACACCTTC.

This CDR3 is CASSTPRGTGYGYTF. The DNA for the CDR3 is TGTGCCAGCAGTACCCCCAGGGGGACGGGCTATGGCTACACCTTC. The chain carries TRBV28 and TRBJ1-2, with 7 bases that match TRBD1. Germline V gives CDR1 MDHEN, CDR2 SYDVKM. Trimming at V came to 5 bases and at J to 4 bases, leaving 10 bases not matched to a gene. The CDR3 runs to 15 residues.

The chain has TRBV19 and TRBJ2-1; TRBD1 is a possible D gene (6 bases). Looked up from germline, CDR1 is LNHDA and CDR2 is SQIVND (reference sequence). Trimming pared 5 bases from V and 4 bases from J, leaving 18 bases between. CDR3 length equals 16 residues. This chain's CDR3 is CASSPPPGVRYNEQFF. CDR3 in DNA: TGTGCCAGTAGTCCCCCCCCAGGGGTCCGGTACAATGAGCAGTTCTTC.

V is TRBV15 and J is TRBJ1-6; D is unclear. Germline CDR1 and CDR2: LNHNV and YYDKDF (reference sequence). V was clipped by 0 bases and J by 7 bases, with 4 bases between them. The CDR3 loop spans 13 amino acids. CDR3 region: CATSRDRNSPLHF. The CDR3 coding sequence is TGTGCCACCAGCAGAGACCGGAATTCACCCCTCCACTTT. Supplemented by reference TRBV15 and TRBJ1-6, the full variable domain reads DAMVIQNPRYQVTQFGKPVTLSCSQTLNHNVMYWYQQKSSQAPKLLFHYYDKDFNNEADTPDNFQSRRPNTSFCFLDIRSPGLGDTAMYLCATSRDRNSPLHFGNGTRLTVT.

Ten or more counts support this clone. This chain connects TRBV19 to TRBJ1-2, with a possible D match to TRBD1 (5 bases). V gave up 1 base and J gave up 4 bases, with 16 bases separating them. The germline gives CDR1 LNHDA, CDR2 SQIVND (reference sequence). This CDR3 comprises 16 residues. The CDR3: CASSIGKLGPSYGYTF. The CDR3 DNA follows: TGTGCCAGTAGTATAGGGAAACTGGGGCCCAGCTATGGCTACACCTTC.

The rearrangement links TRBV6-4 to TRBJ1-2; 9 bases align to TRBD1. V shed 2 bases, J shed 5 bases, and the junction held 9 bases outside the gene matches. The germline gives CDR1 MRHNA, CDR2 SNTAGT. This CDR3 has 16 amino acids. The CDR3 loop is CASSDGGTGLGYGYTF. In DNA form, the CDR3 reads TGTGCCAGCAGTGACGGGGGGACAGGGTTAGGGTATGGCTACACCTTC.

The chain uses TRBV6-1 and TRBJ2-7, with a possible D match to TRBD1 (5 bases). V was pared by 6 bases and J by 6 bases, with 18 bases between. Germline V lookup: CDR1 MNHNS, CDR2 SASEGT. This CDR3 is built from 14 residues. In DNA form, the CDR3 reads TGTGCCAGCAGGGCAGGGCAGGGCCCCTTCGAGCAGTACTTC. Its translation: CASRAGQGPFEQYF.

The chain recombines TRBV5-5 with TRBJ1-2; 7 bases align to TRBD1. Looked up from germline, CDR1 is SGHKS and CDR2 is YYEKEE (reference sequence). J lost 4 bases, V lost 4 bases, and 10 bases had no gene match. CDR3 length equals 15 residues. The CDR3 region has the DNA TGTGCCAGCAGCCTCCCCGGACAGGCTCTCTATGGCTACACCTTC. Translation: CASSLPGQALYGYTF.

This clone was detected once. V and J are TRBV28 and TRBJ1-1, with a possible D match to TRBD1 (6 bases). CDR3 length: 14 amino acids. Germline V gene lookup returns CDR1 MDHEN and CDR2 SYDVKM. The V end was cut by 2 bases, the J end by 7 bases, with 14 bases between. CDR3 in amino acids: CASSLPTGIGEAFF. The CDR3 DNA reads as TGTGCCAGCAGTTTACCGACAGGTATTGGTGAAGCTTTCTTT. Full variable domain (rest looked up from reference TRBV28 and TRBJ1-1): DVKVTQSSRYLVKRTGEKVFLECVQDMDHENMFWYRQDPGLGLRLIYFSYDVKMKEKGDIPEGYSVSREKKERFSLILESASTNQTSMYLCASSLPTGIGEAFFGQGTRLTVV.